This entry lists 22 T cell receptor beta chains sequenced from one sample in a study of blood T cell repertoires in COVID-19. Profiled with immunoSEQ multiplex PCR; TCRdb holds only in-frame clones, not every one. This repertoire shows around 230,000 clones, roughly four fifths found once; its top ten account for 2.5%. Sequences were obtained from peripheral blood. These receptors came from a woman aged 40 to 49 with active or convalescent COVID-19.

The chain uses TRBV9 and TRBJ2-5; TRBD2 matches at 13 bases. The germline gives CDR1 SGDLS, CDR2 YYNGEE. J was trimmed by 1 base and V by 4 bases; bases with no gene match: 4. There are 16 residues in the CDR3. The CDR3 nucleotides are TGTGCCAGCAGCCCCGGGACTAGCGGGACCCAAGAGACCCAGTACTTC. Its translation: CASSPGTSGTQETQYF.

J is TRBJ1-1 and V is TRBV29-1, with unresolved D. Germline CDR1 SQVTM, CDR2 ANQGSEA. The CDR3 has 13 residues. V dropped 0 bases and J dropped 5 bases, with 10 bases sitting between them. CDR3 nucleotides: TGCAGCGTTGAAGAGCAGGAAGGTACTGAAGCTTTCTTT. Translating gives CSVEEQEGTEAFF.

J is TRBJ1-1 and V is TRBV12-3 or TRBV12-4; no clear D gene. The CDR3 extends over 13 amino acids. Trimming shortened V by 7 bases and J by 4 bases, and 13 bases separated the two germline ends. Written as DNA, the CDR3 is TGTGCCAGCACAGTTTTCCGGGGCACTGAAGCTTTCTTT. It translates to CASTVFRGTEAFF.

CDR3 region: CASSYHDRDGETQYF. The CDR3 nucleotides read TGTGCCAGCAGTTACCACGACAGGGACGGGGAGACCCAGTACTTC. V gene TRBV6-5 combines with J gene TRBJ2-5, with 7 bases that match TRBD1. The V and J ends lost 2 bases and 5 bases, in that order; junction bases with no gene match: 8. The germline V gene has CDR1 MNHEY and CDR2 SVGAGI. The CDR3 has 15 amino acids.

This chain joins TRBV5-5 and TRBJ2-7, with 7 nucleotides matching TRBD1. V gave up 4 bases and J gave up 5 bases; unmatched junction bases: 9. Per the germline V gene, CDR1 is SGHKS and CDR2 is YYEKEE (reference sequence). CDR3 size: 14 residues. The CDR3 DNA reads as TGTGCCAGCAGCCAACCGACAGGGACCAACGAGCAGTACTTC. Protein: CASSQPTGTNEQYF.

This clone was detected once. This chain uses TRBV25-1 with TRBJ1-4, with 10 bases that match TRBD1. The CDR3 runs 17 residues. Germline V gene lookup returns CDR1 MGHDK and CDR2 SYGVNS. V lost 2 bases, J lost 8 bases, and 11 bases stayed unmatched. The CDR3 region is CASSEGWTGGAREKLFF. The CDR3 nucleotides are TGTGCCAGCAGTGAAGGTTGGACAGGGGGGGCTCGGGAAAAACTGTTTTTT.

The chain links TRBV27 to TRBJ1-6; D unresolved. Germline CDR1 is MNHEY and CDR2 is SMNVEV (reference sequence). Trimming cost V 5 bases and J 10 bases, with 15 bases left between them. This CDR3 is built from 14 residues. The CDR3 sequence is CASSLREGGSPLHF. The CDR3 DNA follows: TGTGCCAGCAGTCTCCGGGAGGGCGGATCACCCCTCCACTTT.

The genes are TRBV13 and TRBJ1-4; 8 bases match TRBD1. Germline CDR1 is PRHDT and CDR2 is FYEKMQ (reference sequence). This CDR3 has 14 amino acids. V shed 5 bases and J 5 bases; nucleotides not matched to a gene: 4. The CDR3 here is CASSTTGGNEKLFF. As DNA, the CDR3 is TGTGCCAGCAGCACTACAGGGGGGAATGAAAAACTGTTTTTT.

This clone is a singleton in its sample. V and J are TRBV5-6 and TRBJ1-2; tentatively, D is TRBD1 (5 bases). V shed 4 bases and J shed 4 bases, with 14 bases lying between them. Germline CDR1 and CDR2: SGHDT and YYEEEE. The CDR3 runs to 14 residues. CDR3: CASSQWGLAYGYTF. CDR3 in DNA: TGTGCCAGCAGCCAATGGGGCTTAGCCTATGGCTACACCTTC.

The V and J genes are TRBV5-6 and TRBJ1-2, with D possibly being TRBD1 (6 bases). Germline V gene sequence: CDR1 SGHDT, CDR2 YYEEEE. This CDR3 spans 11 amino acids. The V end lost 4 bases, the J end lost 14 bases, and 15 bases lay between the germline ends. CDR3 protein: CASSEGHRPTF. The DNA for the CDR3 is TGTGCCAGCAGCGAGGGACACCGACCGACCTTC.

This chain links TRBV5-4 with TRBJ2-1, with 8 bases that match TRBD2. CDR1 and CDR2 from the germline V gene are SGHNT and YYREEE (reference sequence). With V trimmed by 7 bases and J by 6 bases, 9 bases remained unmatched. The CDR3 sequence is 14 residues long. The CDR3 bases are TGTGCCAGCGCGAGCTCGGGGGGGCCCAATGAGCAGTTCTTC. Its protein is CASASSGGPNEQFF. The complete variable domain, with remaining parts taken from reference TRBV5-4 and TRBJ2-1, reads ETGVTQSPTHLIKTRGQQVTLRCSSQSGHNTVSWYQQALGQGPQFIFQYYREEENGRGNFPPRFSGLQFPNYSSELNVNALELDDSALYLCASASSGGPNEQFFGPGTRLTVL.

This clone has a single count. The rearrangement joins TRBV14 to TRBJ2-7, with D possibly matching TRBD2 (6 bases). CDR1 is SGHDN, CDR2 FVKESK, per germline. This CDR3 has 13 residues. V was trimmed by 0 bases and J by 7 bases, leaving 10 bases between them. CDR3 nucleotides: TGTGCCAGCAGCCAAGAAGAAGCGGGTGAGCAGTACTTC. Translation gives CASSQEEAGEQYF.

The rearrangement joins TRBV6-2 or TRBV6-3 to TRBJ2-1, with TRBD2 identical over 8 bases. Germline CDR1 is MNHEY and CDR2 is SVGEGT. V shed 5 bases, J shed 6 bases, and the junction held 9 bases outside the gene matches. This CDR3 is 15 amino acids long. The CDR3 DNA reads as TGTGCCAGCAGTCGAGGACTAGCCGACGTCAATGAGCAGTTCTTC. Translating it yields CASSRGLADVNEQFF.

The V gene is TRBV7-8, the J gene TRBJ1-2; no reliable D call. In germline, CDR1 is SGHVS, CDR2 FQNEAQ. The CDR3 covers 13 residues. Trimming removed 0 bases at V and 6 bases at J, with 8 bases between. In nucleotides, the CDR3 is TGTGCCAGCAGCTTAGCGAGGGTACATGGCTACACCTTC. Translating it yields CASSLARVHGYTF.

The chain is built from TRBV30 and TRBJ2-3, with 7 bases lining up with TRBD2. V shed 3 bases, J shed 5 bases, and the junction held 11 bases outside the gene matches. The CDR3 consists of 15 residues. Germline V gene data show CDR1 as GTSNPN and CDR2 as SVGIG (reference sequence). As DNA, the CDR3 is TGTGCCTGGAGCCGAAGCAGCGGGAAGCAAGATACGCAGTATTTT. Amino acids: CAWSRSSGKQDTQYF.

The chain uses TRBV6-1 and TRBJ2-7; no clear D gene. The CDR3 is 15 residues long. Between the trimmed V and J ends, which lost 2 bases and 6 bases, there was a span of 17 bases. Germline V gene data show CDR1 as MNHNS and CDR2 as SASEGT. The CDR3 DNA reads TGTGCCAGCAGTGAACCCCGCGGTTATTACTCCGAGCAGTACTTC. Protein: CASSEPRGYYSEQYF.

The chain couples TRBV12-5 to TRBJ2-2; no definite D call. V gave up 3 bases and J gave up 0 bases, with 11 bases separating them. Germline CDR1 reads LGHNT; CDR2 reads FRNRAP. The CDR3 spans 16 residues. Here the CDR3 DNA reads TGTGCTAGTGGTTTAAATCCCAAGCCGAACACCGGGGAGCTGTTTTTT. Its protein product is CASGLNPKPNTGELFF.

The CDR3 DNA is TGCGCCAGCCATCGGGAGGGGGCCGGTAATTCACCCCTCCACTTT. Its translation: CASHREGAGNSPLHF. This chain connects TRBV5-1 to TRBJ1-6, with TRBD1 matching over 7 bases. Germline V lookup: CDR1 SGHRS, CDR2 YFSETQ. V lost 7 bases to trimming and J lost 6 bases; unmatched junction nucleotides: 10. The CDR3 is made up of 15 amino acids.

This rearrangement joins TRBV5-1 to TRBJ2-6; 7 bases align to TRBD1. The CDR3 contains 17 residues. J lost 0 bases, V lost 4 bases, and 7 bases had no gene match. Germline loops: CDR1 SGHRS, CDR2 YFSETQ. CDR3 residues: CASSPWDSLSGANVLTF. The DNA of the CDR3 is TGCGCCAGCAGCCCGTGGGACAGCCTCTCTGGGGCCAACGTCCTGACTTTC.

V and J are TRBV5-4 and TRBJ2-2; 7 bases match TRBD1. Per the germline V gene, CDR1 is SGHNT and CDR2 is YYREEE (reference sequence). With 3 bases clipped from V and 0 bases from J, the junction kept 5 bases outside the gene matches. CDR3 length equals 16 residues. The CDR3 is CASSSQGPSNTGELFF. CDR3 bases: TGTGCCAGCAGCTCACAGGGGCCCTCGAACACCGGGGAGCTGTTTTTT.

V and J are TRBV28 and TRBJ2-7; 8 nucleotides line up with TRBD1. The CDR3 sequence is 17 residues long. In germline, CDR1 is MDHEN, CDR2 SYDVKM. V lost 5 bases, J lost 0 bases, and 12 bases stayed unmatched. This chain's CDR3 is CASSIHDRGLLSYEQYF. The CDR3, as DNA: TGTGCCAGCAGTATACACGACAGGGGCCTTCTCTCCTACGAGCAGTACTTC.

The chain uses TRBV5-1 and TRBJ1-2; 8 nucleotides match TRBD1. With V trimmed by 2 bases and J by 6 bases, 6 bases remained unmatched. Per germline, CDR1 SGHRS and CDR2 YFSETQ. CDR3 length: 14 residues. This CDR3 is CASSFRGPVDGYTF. The CDR3, as DNA: TGCGCCAGCAGCTTCAGGGGGCCCGTTGATGGCTACACCTTC.